Sequencing of this TCR beta chain was carried out in a study of shared clonotypes between healthy human individuals. Overall study findings and caveats: Incompleteness in sorted-subset sequencing, despite large depth, was shown by rarefaction.

This CDR3 region has 13 residues. The germline CDR1 and CDR2 sequences are KGHSH and LQKENI. Donors, without exception, were Caucasian adults residing in Nashville, Tennessee. Naive CD45RA+ and memory CD45RA-negative subsets were split from CD4+ cells. Turning to this clone: What it binds is not known. Germline is not matched at one junction end, which may reflect a read error.

Repertoires were generated with immunoSEQ multiplex PCR, while TCRdb's copy carries only in-frame clones and drops some. The sample includes about 2 million clones, 85% to 95% of them seen just once. The sequence was obtained from a man aged 18 to 35 in good health. The source material was naive CD4+ T cells sorted from blood. As to subset: CD45RA+ positively selected. This chain connects TRBV18 to TRBJ1-1; D is unclear. CDR3 coding DNA: TGTGCCAGCTCACCATTCCCAGACATTGAAACTTTCTTT. Translating gives CASSPFPDIETFF. The entire variable domain, with the rest obtained from reference TRBV18 and TRBJ1-1, is as follows: NAGVMQNPRHLVRRRGQEARLRCSPMKGHSHVYWYRQLPEEGLKFMVYLQKENIIDESGMPKERFSAEFPKEGPSILRIQQVVRGDSAAYFCASSPFPDIETFFGQGTRLTVV.